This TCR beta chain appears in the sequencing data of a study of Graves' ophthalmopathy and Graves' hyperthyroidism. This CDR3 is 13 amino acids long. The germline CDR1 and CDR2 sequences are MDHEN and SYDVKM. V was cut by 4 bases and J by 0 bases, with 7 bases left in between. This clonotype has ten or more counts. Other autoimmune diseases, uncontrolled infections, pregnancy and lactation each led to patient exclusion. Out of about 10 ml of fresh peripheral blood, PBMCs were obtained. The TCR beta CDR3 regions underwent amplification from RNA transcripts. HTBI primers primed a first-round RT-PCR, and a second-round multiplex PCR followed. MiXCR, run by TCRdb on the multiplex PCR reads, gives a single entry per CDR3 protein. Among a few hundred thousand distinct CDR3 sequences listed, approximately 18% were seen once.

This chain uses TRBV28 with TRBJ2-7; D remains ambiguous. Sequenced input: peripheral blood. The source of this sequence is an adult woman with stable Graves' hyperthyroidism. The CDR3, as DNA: TGTGCCAGCAGTTATAAAAACTCCTACGAGCAGTACTTC. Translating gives CASSYKNSYEQYF. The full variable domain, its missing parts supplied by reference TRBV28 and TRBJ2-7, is DVKVTQSSRYLVKRTGEKVFLECVQDMDHENMFWYRQDPGLGLRLIYFSYDVKMKEKGDIPEGYSVSREKKERFSLILESASTNQTSMYLCASSYKNSYEQYFGPGTRLTVT.